The clone carrying this T cell receptor (beta chain) showed up many times. Its antigen remains unknown. The sample originates from a study of T-cell reconstitution after alpha-beta-depleted transplantation in children. Construction of the TCRbeta library involved unique molecular identifiers. One entry per CDR3 protein results from TCRdb running MiXCR on the PCR reads. The profile shows over 150,000 distinct CDR3 sequences, approximately 7% of them singletons. Germline CDR1 SQVTM, CDR2 ANQGSEA. V was trimmed by 7 bases and J by 5 bases, leaving 17 bases between them. The CDR3 is made up of 13 amino acids. Study results and limitations: The high TCRbeta diversity at day 60 in some patients came from surviving recipient T cells and thymic progenitors. Once a year had passed after transplant, T-cell counts and diversity came mostly from newly produced T cells. Alpha-beta T cells present about two months after transplant were reported to originate from several hundred expanded graft clones.

The source is a boy aged 2 to 9 with acute lymphoblastic leukemia, due to receive a stem cell transplant. The sample in question was PBMCs, obtained before TCRalphabeta/CD19-depleted stem cell transplant. The chain employs TRBV29-1 and TRBJ1-1, with TRBD1 as a possible D gene (6 bases). The CDR3 region is CSAKEGGGTEAFF. DNA for the CDR3: TGCAGCGCAAAAGAAGGGGGGGGAACTGAAGCTTTCTTT.